Here is one T cell receptor (beta chain) with its context. These data belong to a study of blood T cell repertoires in COVID-19. Study-wide context: Donors in the United States, Italy and Spain gave samples during acute or convalescent COVID-19.

Clones were read by immunoSEQ multiplex PCR, and TCRdb kept only the in-frame ones, dropping some. The table lists some 110,000 clones, about 85% of them singletons. This CDR3 spans 16 amino acids. In germline, CDR1 is SGHRS, CDR2 YFSETQ. V lost 4 bases to trimming and J lost 0 bases; unmatched junction nucleotides: 5. This sequence joins TRBV5-1 and TRBJ2-1; 9 nucleotides match TRBD1. This TCR was sampled from a man aged 50 to 59 with acute or convalescent COVID-19. Sequenced input: peripheral blood. The CDR3 spells CASSATGGSSYNEQFF. In nucleotides, the CDR3 is TGCGCCAGCAGCGCTACAGGGGGCAGCTCCTACAATGAGCAGTTCTTC.